This T cell receptor (beta chain) comes out of a study of shared clonotypes between healthy human individuals. This table comes from immunoSEQ multiplex PCR, and its TCRdb copy is limited to in-frame clones, with some not included. This sample has about half a million clones, with around three quarters found just once. Germline CDR1 reads SGHNT; CDR2 reads YYREEE (reference sequence). This CDR3 region has 13 residues. J was trimmed by 7 bases and V by 0 bases; bases with no gene match: 0. As for this clone: Its target is unknown.

Whole-study results and caveats: Donor scarcity curtailed the genetic and exposure-history diversity represented herein.

The chain uses TRBV5-4 and TRBJ2-3, with 9 bases fitting TRBD1. This TCR was recovered from a middle-aged woman in good health. Some clones in this sample may be carry-over from other donors' samples. The sample comprised PBMCs. The CDR3 protein is CASSLDRGHTQYF. CDR3 nucleotides: TGTGCCAGCAGCTTGGACAGGGGGCATACGCAGTATTTT.